This entry describes one TCR beta chain. The antigen remains unidentified. The sample belongs to a study of identical twins' blood T cells. Findings of the study overall: V gene usage reportedly matched far better within twin pairs than unrelated donors.

This CDR3 is 16 amino acids long. V lost 1 base, J lost 0 bases, and 13 bases lay in between. Germline CDR1 and CDR2: DFQATT and SNEGSKA (reference sequence). Original methodology: Per-library CDR3 reads ranged about 2 to 4 million; clonotypes, ~100,000 to ~550,000. MiXCR, run by TCRdb on the 5' RACE reads, gives a single entry per CDR3 protein. TCRdb, not the original authors, processed these V and J calls. Here the sample spans around 380,000 distinct CDR3 sequences, around 30% being singletons. Material: PBMCs. V is TRBV20-1 and J is TRBJ1-3, with D unclear. This TCR derives from a woman aged 18-49 years in good health. CDR3 in DNA: TGCAGTGCTAGAGTAGGTGGTATTCACTCTGGAAACACCATATATTTT. This encodes CSARVGGIHSGNTIYF.